The clone carrying this T cell receptor beta chain was seen only a few times. What it binds is not known. The data stem from a study of response to subunit inactivated influenza vaccine. Broader study findings: With each seasonal influenza vaccination, the authors suggested, few new T cells are recruited.

The trim removed 0 bases at V and 10 bases at J, leaving 3 bases unmatched. The CDR3 contains 14 residues. From germline, CDR1 is ENHRY and CDR2 SYGVKD. TCRdb independently ran MiXCR on the RT-PCR reads; one entry per CDR3 protein. The sample has roughly 760,000 distinct CDR3 sequences, 21% seen once. The TCR comes from a man aged 45-65 years who received an inactivated influenza vaccine. The chain uses TRBV10-3 and TRBJ1-1, with 12 bases aligning to TRBD1. Here the sequenced sample was PBMCs from blood, taken roughly 5 days after vaccination. CDR3 protein: CAISESGQGASAFF. CDR3 DNA sequence: TGTGCCATCAGTGAGTCGGGACAGGGGGCCTCAGCTTTCTTT.